These T cell receptor beta chains were read from a single sample in a study of cytomegalovirus exposure and HLA in healthy donors. The table came from immunoSEQ multiplex PCR; TCRdb's copy has only in-frame clones and leaves some out. The sample lists approximately 110,000 clones, about four fifths seen once, with roughly 20% in the top ten. Sequencing input: PBMCs. The receptors were sampled from a man younger than 45 in good health and CMV-seropositive. CDR3s include the opening cysteine and the closing phenylalanine or tryptophan. The D gene is left open where the match is weak. Not every row has a clone size; where given, it reads once, few, many or a size class.

d_call	v_call	j_call	clone_size	cdr3_aa	cdr3_nt
TRBD1	TRBV5-6	TRBJ1-2	few	CASSSGQAYGYTF	TGTGCCAGCAGCTCCGGACAGGCTTATGGCTACACCTTC
TRBD1	TRBV28	TRBJ1-2	NA	CASSSIRTGIYGYTF	TGTGCCAGCAGTTCCATTCGGACAGGCATCTATGGCTACACCTTC
NA	TRBV2	TRBJ1-2	NA	CASSEESNYGYTF	TGTGCCAGCAGTGAAGAGAGCAACTATGGCTACACCTTC
NA	TRBV18	TRBJ1-2	NA	CASSPPGRIYTF	TGTGCCAGCTCACCACCGGGCAGAATCTACACCTTC
TRBD1	TRBV5-4	TRBJ1-1	once	CASSRAGGLGNTEAFF	TGTGCCAGCAGCAGAGCAGGGGGGCTTGGAAACACTGAAGCTTTCTTT
NA	TRBV5-4	TRBJ2-1	few	CASSLVSPSSYNEQFF	TGTGCCAGCAGCTTGGTGTCTCCCAGCTCCTACAATGAGCAGTTCTTC
NA	TRBV7-8	TRBJ1-1	NA	CASSMRFRTGTEAFF	TGTGCCAGCAGCATGAGGTTTCGGACTGGGACTGAAGCTTTCTTT
NA	TRBV7-2	TRBJ2-2	NA	CASSLDRFPGELFF	TGTGCCAGCAGCTTAGACAGGTTCCCCGGGGAGCTGTTTTTT
TRBD1	TRBV5-1	TRBJ2-3	NA	CASSFRDRGTDTQYF	TGCGCCAGCAGCTTCCGGGACAGGGGGACAGATACGCAGTATTTT
NA	TRBV5-4	TRBJ1-1	few	CASSVGRGNTEAFF	TGTGCCAGCAGCGTTGGCCGAGGGAACACTGAAGCTTTCTTT
TRBD1	TRBV19	TRBJ1-1	NA	CASSSERQGAWPEAFF	TGTGCCAGTAGTTCCGAAAGACAGGGGGCGTGGCCTGAAGCTTTCTTT
NA	TRBV6-1	TRBJ2-2	NA	CASSDYLLLAENTGELFF	TGTGCCAGCAGTGACTATCTCTTATTAGCGGAGAACACCGGGGAGCTGTTTTTT
TRBD1	TRBV7-9	TRBJ2-5	NA	CASSLGAGGAEKTQYF	TGTGCCAGCAGCTTAGGGGCAGGGGGCGCAGAGAAGACCCAGTACTTC
NA	TRBV9	TRBJ2-3	NA	CASSGATFMDTQYF	TGTGCCAGCAGCGGGGCAACTTTTATGGATACGCAGTATTTT
TRBD1	TRBV9	TRBJ2-7	NA	CASSPGTGGPDEQYF	TGTGCCAGCAGCCCGGGGACAGGGGGGCCAGACGAGCAGTACTTC
TRBD2	TRBV19	TRBJ2-2	NA	CASTPAGGRGTGELFF	TGTGCCAGTACCCCAGCGGGGGGGAGGGGCACCGGGGAGCTGTTTTTT
NA	TRBV5-6	TRBJ1-2	few	CASNYGQRGNYGYTF	TGTGCCAGCAATTACGGACAGCGGGGGAACTATGGCTACACCTTC
TRBD2	TRBV29-1	TRBJ2-5	NA	CSVEMVAGGWETQYF	TGCAGCGTTGAAATGGTAGCGGGAGGGTGGGAGACCCAGTACTTC
TRBD1	TRBV29-1	TRBJ2-3	NA	CSAKAGTGNTDTQYF	TGCAGCGCTAAAGCCGGGACAGGGAACACAGATACGCAGTATTTT
TRBD1	TRBV6-5	TRBJ2-7	NA	CASSSSRQGRLLEQYF	TGTGCCAGCAGTTCCTCACGACAGGGCCGGCTTCTCGAGCAGTACTTC
NA	TRBV13	TRBJ1-4	NA	CASTRGAWDEKLFF	TGTGCCAGCACCCGGGGGGCTTGGGATGAAAAACTGTTTTTT
NA	TRBV19	TRBJ1-6	once	CASSIFPREGGSPLHF	TGTGCCAGTAGTATATTCCCCCGAGAGGGTGGATCACCCCTCCACTTT
NA	TRBV5-1	TRBJ1-1	NA	CASSPQTPATRAFF	TGCGCCAGCAGCCCTCAGACACCCGCTACGAGAGCTTTCTTT
TRBD1	TRBV7-3	TRBJ2-2	NA	CASRLTGGATGELFF	TGTGCCAGCAGGTTAACAGGGGGCGCAACCGGGGAGCTGTTTTTT
TRBD2	TRBV7-8	TRBJ2-3	NA	CASSLELAGADTQYF	TGTGCCAGCAGCTTAGAACTAGCGGGGGCAGATACGCAGTATTTT
TRBD2	TRBV4-2	TRBJ2-3	NA	CASSQGTSGATDTQYF	TGTGCCAGCAGCCAGGGGACTAGCGGGGCCACAGATACGCAGTATTTT
NA	TRBV25-1	TRBJ1-1	NA	CASSEFWNTEAFF	TGTGCCAGCAGTGAATTCTGGAACACTGAAGCTTTCTTT
TRBD2	TRBV10-1	TRBJ2-1	NA	CASSDTGLVDSYNEQFF	TGCGCCAGCAGTGATACCGGACTAGTGGACTCCTACAATGAGCAGTTCTTC
TRBD2	TRBV18	TRBJ2-1	NA	CASSGVSSGYNEQFF	TGTGCCAGCTCTGGAGTGTCTAGCGGCTACAATGAGCAGTTCTTC
TRBD2	TRBV5-1	TRBJ2-1	NA	CASSLGLAGYSEQFF	TGCGCCAGCAGCTTGGGGCTAGCGGGGTACAGTGAGCAGTTCTTC
NA	TRBV6-5	TRBJ1-2	NA	CASSTPQGGGYTF	TGTGCCAGCAGTACACCACAGGGCGGAGGCTACACCTTC
NA	TRBV19	TRBJ2-1	NA	CASSMLGRAHNEQFF	TGTGCCAGTAGTATGCTAGGCAGGGCCCACAATGAGCAGTTCTTC